Presented here are 26 T cell receptor beta chains from one specimen sequenced in a study of cytomegalovirus exposure and HLA in healthy donors. It was with 60 Vbeta and 13 Jbeta primers that the PCR ran. Sequenced by immunoSEQ multiplex PCR; TCRdb stores in-frame clones only, minus some. The sample lists around 90,000 clones, roughly 86% occurring once. Specimen: PBMCs. The receptors shown here come from a human donor in good health.

V and J are TRBV7-6 and TRBJ2-5; D remains unclear. V was clipped by 1 base and J by 4 bases, with 10 bases between them. Germline V gives CDR1 SGHVS, CDR2 FNYEAQ. CDR3 size: 14 residues. The CDR3 DNA is TGTGCCAGCAGCTTAGTCCTGGAGCGAGAGACCCAGTACTTC. It yields the protein CASSLVLERETQYF.

The V call is TRBV11-1, the J call TRBJ2-3; 8 bases are a match to TRBD2. The V gene's germline CDR1 is SGHAT and CDR2 FQDESV (reference sequence). Losses at the gene ends were 6 bases for V and 4 bases for J; bases not matched to a gene: 15. This CDR3 has 17 residues. Here the CDR3 reads CASSSLAGRVVADTQYF. The CDR3 DNA follows: TGTGCCAGCAGTTCCTTAGCGGGGAGGGTCGTCGCAGATACGCAGTATTTT.

V and J are TRBV12-5 and TRBJ2-3; 9 bases fit TRBD2. V was clipped by 1 base and J by 1 base; unmatched bases: 0. The germline V gene encodes CDR1 LGHNT and CDR2 FRNRAP. The CDR3 is 15 amino acids. CDR3 region: CASGLASGGTDTQYF. The CDR3 bases are TGTGCTAGTGGTTTGGCTAGCGGGGGCACAGATACGCAGTATTTT.

V usage is TRBV18 and J usage is TRBJ1-2; the D is unclear. Germline V gene lookup returns CDR1 KGHSH and CDR2 LQKENI. Trimming took 4 bases from V and 8 from J, leaving 11 bases between them. This CDR3 spans 12 amino acids. The CDR3 here is CASSRAGGGYTF. CDR3 DNA: TGTGCCAGCTCACGGGCCGGAGGGGGCTACACCTTC.

This clone was detected only once. The J gene is TRBJ2-7, the V gene TRBV19; 11 bases line up with TRBD2. The trim removed 10 bases at V and 6 bases at J, leaving 8 bases unmatched. Looked up from germline, CDR1 is LNHDA and CDR2 is SQIVND (reference sequence). This CDR3 is 13 amino acids long. The CDR3: CATMGLAAGEQYF. The CDR3 DNA follows: TGTGCCACGATGGGACTAGCGGCGGGCGAGCAGTACTTC.

This clone appeared once. This chain connects TRBV30 to TRBJ1-2, with D possibly TRBD1 on 6 matching bases. There are 13 residues in the CDR3. Germline assignment: CDR1 GTSNPN and CDR2 SVGIG (reference sequence). V dropped 2 bases and J dropped 4 bases, with 11 bases sitting between them. CDR3 DNA: TGTGCCTGGAGTCGGGGGGGCGTCTATGGCTACACCTTC. Translation: CAWSRGGVYGYTF.

CDR3 in amino acids: CASSEGAGSTDTQYF. The CDR3 coding sequence is TGTGCCAGCAGCGAGGGGGCGGGAAGCACAGATACGCAGTATTTT. V usage is TRBV5-6 and J usage is TRBJ2-3, with D perhaps TRBD1 (7 bases). The germline gives CDR1 SGHDT, CDR2 YYEEEE. The CDR3 is 15 residues long. V was trimmed by 4 bases and J by 0 bases, leaving 12 bases between them.

The genes are TRBV11-2 and TRBJ2-1; weak D call: TRBD1 (6 bases). This CDR3 is built from 13 residues. Trimming stripped 5 bases from V and 12 bases from J, with 17 bases between. CDR1 is SGHAT, CDR2 FQNNGV, per germline. Here the CDR3 DNA reads TGTGCCAGCAGCGGGACAACGGCAATGGGGCAGTTCTTC. This encodes CASSGTTAMGQFF.

This clone was detected only a few times. The chain links TRBV28 to TRBJ1-4; D may be TRBD1 (5 bases). V was trimmed by 9 bases and J by 3 bases, leaving 11 bases between them. This CDR3 spans 13 amino acids. The germline V gene has CDR1 MDHEN and CDR2 SYDVKM. The CDR3 loop is CASRPGPNEKLFF. The CDR3 bases are TGTGCCAGTCGTCCAGGGCCTAATGAAAAACTGTTTTTT. The full variable domain, its missing parts supplied by reference TRBV28 and TRBJ1-4, is DVKVTQSSRYLVKRTGEKVFLECVQDMDHENMFWYRQDPGLGLRLIYFSYDVKMKEKGDIPEGYSVSREKKERFSLILESASTNQTSMYLCASRPGPNEKLFFGSGTQLSVL.

This sequence joins TRBV6-7 and TRBJ2-1, with D perhaps matching TRBD2 (6 bases). TRBV6-7 is an ORF, with its function uncertain. The CDR3 is 17 residues long. Trimming cost V 5 bases and J 0 bases, with 17 bases left between them. This chain's CDR3 is CASSHLTGDDSYNEQFF. CDR3 DNA sequence: TGTGCCAGCAGTCATCTCACGGGGGATGACTCCTACAATGAGCAGTTCTTC.

The chain employs TRBV5-6 and TRBJ1-2; D unresolved. Trimming stripped 0 bases from V and 4 bases from J, with 13 bases between. Germline V gene data show CDR1 as SGHDT and CDR2 as YYEEEE. CDR3 length: 15 residues. The CDR3 coding sequence is TGTGCCAGCAGCTTGGGATGGGTGGAGGGCTATGGCTACACCTTC. Translation gives CASSLGWVEGYGYTF.

The V gene is TRBV4-3, the J gene TRBJ2-3; TRBD1 aligns across 7 bases. There are 15 residues in the CDR3. Germline V gene lookup returns CDR1 LGHNA and CDR2 YSLEER. The V segment lost 2 bases and the J segment 2 bases; nucleotides outside the gene matches: 4. The CDR3 bases are TGCGCCAGCAGCCAACAGGGACAGTCCACAGATACGCAGTATTTT. Protein: CASSQQGQSTDTQYF.

The chain joins TRBV6-5 to TRBJ2-7, with 7 bases matching TRBD2. With 6 bases clipped from V and 6 bases from J, the junction kept 8 bases outside the gene matches. Per the germline V gene, CDR1 is MNHEY and CDR2 is SVGAGI. This CDR3 region has 13 residues. CDR3 in DNA: TGTGCCAGCAGCTCCGTGGGGGGGTTCGAGCAGTACTTC. The encoded protein is CASSSVGGFEQYF.

The genes are TRBV6-5 and TRBJ2-7, with TRBD1 as a possible D gene (5 bases). Germline V gene lookup returns CDR1 MNHEY and CDR2 SVGAGI. V was cut by 2 bases and J by 5 bases, with 13 bases left in between. The CDR3 sequence is 14 residues long. The CDR3 loop reads CASSYGQGPNEQYF. CDR3 bases: TGTGCCAGCAGTTACGGGCAGGGCCCGAACGAGCAGTACTTC.

The J gene is TRBJ2-7, the V gene TRBV7-9, with D hard to call. V was trimmed by 2 bases and J by 4 bases, leaving 12 bases between them. Germline V CDR1 and CDR2: SEHNR, FQNEAQ (reference sequence). This CDR3 has 14 amino acids. CDR3: CASSLTSTPYEQYF. In DNA, the CDR3 is TGTGCCAGCAGCTTAACGAGCACTCCTTACGAGCAGTACTTC.

The chain is built from TRBV19 and TRBJ1-6; D call uncertain. This CDR3 comprises 14 residues. V lost 3 bases and J 9 bases, leaving 12 bases between the germline ends. Germline CDR1 reads LNHDA; CDR2 reads SQIVND (reference sequence). In nucleotides, the CDR3 is TGTGCCAGTAGTATGCCCGGTCGGGGTTCACCCCTCCACTTT. This gives the protein CASSMPGRGSPLHF. Full variable domain (rest looked up from reference TRBV19 and TRBJ1-6): DGGITQSPKYLFRKEGQNVTLSCEQNLNHDAMYWYRQDPGQGLRLIYYSQIVNDFQKGDIAEGYSVSREKKESFPLTVTSAQKNPTAFYLCASSMPGRGSPLHFGNGTRLTVT.

The chain has TRBV10-3 and TRBJ1-4; D gene uncertain. Trimming cost V 4 bases and J 4 bases, with 7 bases left between them. CDR3 length: 13 amino acids. Per germline, CDR1 ENHRY and CDR2 SYGVKD. The CDR3 coding sequence is TGTGCCATCAGTGGGCAGGATAATGAAAAACTGTTTTTT. Protein: CAISGQDNEKLFF.

This clone was found a few times. This chain joins TRBV6-6 and TRBJ1-2, with D unresolved. The CDR3 is 14 amino acids. Trimming took off 7 bases at V and 5 bases at J, with 17 bases between the two ends. Germline V gene lookup returns CDR1 MNHNY and CDR2 SVGAGI (reference sequence). The CDR3 sequence: CASTPEGAGYGYTF. The CDR3 nucleotides are TGTGCCAGCACCCCCGAGGGCGCAGGATATGGCTACACCTTC.

The chain joins TRBV5-1 to TRBJ2-5; a possible D gene is TRBD2 (5 bases). The J call could be wrong; TRBJ2-7 is a better fit for the DNA end. CDR3 length: 12 residues. Germline V lookup: CDR1 SGHRS, CDR2 YFSETQ. CDR3 in amino acids: CASSGGLNEQYF. CDR3 bases: TGCGCCAGCAGTGGAGGACTTAACGAGCAGTACTTC.

V gene TRBV15 combines with J gene TRBJ2-5, with a weak D call TRBD2 (5 bases). This CDR3 region has 14 residues. Germline CDR1 and CDR2: LNHNV and YYDKDF (reference sequence). V lost 3 bases, J lost 5 bases, and 13 bases lay in between. CDR3 nucleotides: TGTGCCACCAGCAGCGACATAGCGAGGGAGACCCAGTACTTC. This translates into CATSSDIARETQYF.

This clone occurred a few times. The rearrangement links TRBV6-6 to TRBJ2-7, with a possible D match to TRBD2 (5 bases). Per the germline V gene, CDR1 is MNHNY and CDR2 is SVGAGI (reference sequence). V lost 5 bases, J lost 6 bases, and 8 bases lay in between. This CDR3 contains 11 residues. The CDR3 spells CASSTRLEQYF. The CDR3 DNA reads TGTGCCAGCAGTACTAGACTCGAGCAGTACTTC.

The chain has TRBV6-6 and TRBJ2-1; 7 bases match TRBD2. Germline V lookup: CDR1 MNHNY, CDR2 SVGAGI (reference sequence). J gave up 10 bases and V 10 bases, and 19 bases lay outside the gene matches. This CDR3 comprises 15 residues. This chain's CDR3 is CATLPGTIWGFEQFF. The CDR3 DNA follows: TGTGCCACACTCCCAGGGACTATTTGGGGTTTCGAGCAGTTCTTC.

J is TRBJ2-7 and V is TRBV6-5; the D is unclear. Between the trimmed V and J ends, which lost 0 bases and 3 bases, there was a span of 15 bases. The CDR3 runs 16 residues. The germline V gene has CDR1 MNHEY and CDR2 SVGAGI. CDR3 amino acids: CASSYSKALARYEQYF. CDR3 nucleotide sequence: TGTGCCAGCAGTTACTCGAAAGCGTTGGCCCGCTACGAGCAGTACTTC.

The CDR3 nucleotides are TGTGCCAGCAGCGCAGGTGGCTCTGGGGCCAACGTCCTGACTTTC. This sequence encodes CASSAGGSGANVLTF. V gene TRBV2 combines with J gene TRBJ2-6; no definite D call. V dropped 6 bases and J dropped 0 bases, with 9 bases sitting between them. The CDR3 totals 15 residues. Germline V gene sequence: CDR1 SNHLY, CDR2 FYNNEI.

The chain links TRBV21-1 to TRBJ1-5; the tabulated D call, TRBD1, remains unverified against the DNA. TRBV21-1 is classified as a pseudogene. The CDR3 is 15 amino acids. CDR3 protein: CASSSWDRVYQPQHF. CDR3 bases: TGTGCCAGCAGCTCTTGGGACAGGGTGTATCAGCCCCAGCATTTT.

Only a few counts were recorded for this clone. This sequence joins TRBV7-2 and TRBJ1-1; D unresolved. This CDR3 spans 15 amino acids. V was shortened by 5 bases and J by 0 bases, with 13 bases between the two germline ends. Germline CDR1 reads SGHTA; CDR2 reads FQGNSA. The CDR3: CASSQAGRMNTEAFF. CDR3 coding DNA: TGTGCCAGCAGCCAAGCCGGTCGTATGAACACTGAAGCTTTCTTT.